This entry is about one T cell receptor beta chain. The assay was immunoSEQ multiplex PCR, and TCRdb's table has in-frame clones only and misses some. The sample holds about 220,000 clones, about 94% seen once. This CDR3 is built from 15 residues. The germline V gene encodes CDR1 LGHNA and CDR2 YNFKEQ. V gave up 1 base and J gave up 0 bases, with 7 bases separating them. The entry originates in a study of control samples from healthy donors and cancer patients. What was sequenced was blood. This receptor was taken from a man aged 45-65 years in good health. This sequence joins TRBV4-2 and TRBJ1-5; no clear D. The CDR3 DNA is TGTGCCAGCAGCCAAGTTCCAGGTAGCAATCAGCCCCAGCATTTT. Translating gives CASSQVPGSNQPQHF.